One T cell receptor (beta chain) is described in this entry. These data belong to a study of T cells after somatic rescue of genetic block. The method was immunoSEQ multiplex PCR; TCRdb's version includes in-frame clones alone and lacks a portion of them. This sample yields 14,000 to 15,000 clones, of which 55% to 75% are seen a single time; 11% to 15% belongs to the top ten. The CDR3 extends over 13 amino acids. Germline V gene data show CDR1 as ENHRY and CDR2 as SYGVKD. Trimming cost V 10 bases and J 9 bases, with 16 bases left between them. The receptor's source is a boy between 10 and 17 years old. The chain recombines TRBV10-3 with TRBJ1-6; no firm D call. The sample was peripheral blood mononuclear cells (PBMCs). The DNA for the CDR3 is TGTGCCACCTCCCCAGCGGTTGGTTCACCCCTCCACTTT. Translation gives CATSPAVGSPLHF.